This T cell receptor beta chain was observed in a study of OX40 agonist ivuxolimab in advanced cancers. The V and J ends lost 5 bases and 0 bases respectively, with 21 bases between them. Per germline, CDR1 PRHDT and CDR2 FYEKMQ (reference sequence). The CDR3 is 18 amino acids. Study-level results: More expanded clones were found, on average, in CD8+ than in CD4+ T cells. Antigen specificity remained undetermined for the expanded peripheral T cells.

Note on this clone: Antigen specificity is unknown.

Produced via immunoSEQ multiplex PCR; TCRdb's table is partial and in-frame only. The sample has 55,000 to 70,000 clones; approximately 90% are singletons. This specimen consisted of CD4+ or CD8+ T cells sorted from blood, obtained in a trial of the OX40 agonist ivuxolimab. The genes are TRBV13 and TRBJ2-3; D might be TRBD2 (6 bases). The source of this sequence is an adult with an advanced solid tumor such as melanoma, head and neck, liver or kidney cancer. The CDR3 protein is CASSAQSGGPSSTDTQYF. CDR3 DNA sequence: TGTGCCAGCAGCGCTCAATCCGGGGGACCTTCTAGCACAGATACGCAGTATTTT. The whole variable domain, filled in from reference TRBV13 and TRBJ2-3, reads AAGVIQSPRHLIKEKRETATLKCYPIPRHDTVYWYQQGPGQDPQFLISFYEKMQSDKGSIPDRFSAQQFSDYHSELNMSSLELGDSALYFCASSAQSGGPSSTDTQYFGPGTRLTVL.